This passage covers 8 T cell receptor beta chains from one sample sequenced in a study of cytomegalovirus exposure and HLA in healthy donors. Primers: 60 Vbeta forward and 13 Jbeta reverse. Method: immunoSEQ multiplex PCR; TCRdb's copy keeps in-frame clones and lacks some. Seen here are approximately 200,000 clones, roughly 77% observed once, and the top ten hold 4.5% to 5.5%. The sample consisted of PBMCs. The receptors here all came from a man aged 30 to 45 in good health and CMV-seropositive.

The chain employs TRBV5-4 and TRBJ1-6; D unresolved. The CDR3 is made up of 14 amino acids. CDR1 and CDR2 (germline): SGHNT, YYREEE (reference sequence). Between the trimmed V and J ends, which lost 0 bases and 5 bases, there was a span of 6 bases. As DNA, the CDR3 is TGTGCCAGCAGCTTGGTGGCAGATAATTCACCCCTCCACTTT. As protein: CASSLVADNSPLHF.

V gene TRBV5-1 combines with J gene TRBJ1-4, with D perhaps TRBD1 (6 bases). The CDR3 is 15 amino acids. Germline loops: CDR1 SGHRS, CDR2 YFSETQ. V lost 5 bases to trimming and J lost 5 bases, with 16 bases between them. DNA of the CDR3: TGCGCCAGCAGTCCTACCGGGACATCGAATGAAAAACTGTTTTTT. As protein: CASSPTGTSNEKLFF.

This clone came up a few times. The CDR3 DNA sequence: TGTGCCAGCAGTTTAGGAGCGGGGGGTGAGTACGAGCAGTACTTC. Translation gives CASSLGAGGEYEQYF. The chain has TRBV28 and TRBJ2-7, with 9 bases that match TRBD2. The V gene end was trimmed by 2 bases and the J gene end by 4 bases; junction bases not matched to a gene: 6. Germline V lookup: CDR1 MDHEN, CDR2 SYDVKM. The CDR3 has 15 residues.

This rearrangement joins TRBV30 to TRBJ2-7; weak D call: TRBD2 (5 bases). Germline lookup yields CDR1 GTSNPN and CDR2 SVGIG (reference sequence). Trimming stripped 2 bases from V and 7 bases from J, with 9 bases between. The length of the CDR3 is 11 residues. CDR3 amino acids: CAWSTPGEQYF. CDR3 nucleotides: TGTGCCTGGAGTACCCCGGGGGAGCAGTACTTC.

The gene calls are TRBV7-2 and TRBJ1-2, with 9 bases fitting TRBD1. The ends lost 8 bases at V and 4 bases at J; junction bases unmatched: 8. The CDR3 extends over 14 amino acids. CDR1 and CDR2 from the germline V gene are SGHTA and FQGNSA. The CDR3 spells CASYRTGDAYGYTF. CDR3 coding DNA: TGTGCCAGCTACCGGACAGGGGACGCCTATGGCTACACCTTC.

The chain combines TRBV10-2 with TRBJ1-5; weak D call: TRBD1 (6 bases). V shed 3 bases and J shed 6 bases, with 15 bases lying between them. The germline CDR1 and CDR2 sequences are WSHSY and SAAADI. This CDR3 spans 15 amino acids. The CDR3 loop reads CASSESGEGGQPQHF. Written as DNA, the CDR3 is TGCGCCAGCAGTGAATCAGGGGAGGGAGGTCAGCCCCAGCATTTT.

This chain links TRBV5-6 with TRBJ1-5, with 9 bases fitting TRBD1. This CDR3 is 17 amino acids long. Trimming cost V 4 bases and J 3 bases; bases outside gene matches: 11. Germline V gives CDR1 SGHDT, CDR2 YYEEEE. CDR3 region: CASSETGGEDPNQPQHF. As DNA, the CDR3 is TGTGCCAGCAGCGAAACAGGGGGCGAGGACCCCAATCAGCCCCAGCATTTT.

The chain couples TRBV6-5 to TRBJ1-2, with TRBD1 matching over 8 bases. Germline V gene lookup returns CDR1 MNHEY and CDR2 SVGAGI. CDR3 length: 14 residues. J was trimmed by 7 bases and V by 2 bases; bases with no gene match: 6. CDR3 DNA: TGTGCCAGCAGTTACGGGGACAGGCCCCTTGGCTACACCTTC. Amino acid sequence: CASSYGDRPLGYTF.